This TCR beta chain was recovered during a study of shared clonotypes between healthy human individuals. The wider study: Used for every donor were three CD4 naive, three CD4 memory, two CD8 naive and one CD8 memory plate.

Terminally differentiated effector memory CD45RA+ cells were excluded from the naive CD8 cells, which were CD45RO-negative and positively selected for CCR7. Every immunoSEQ plate was one replicate of a subset's evenly spread DNA. In the study's own analysis: Because ImmunoSEQ provided only junction sequences with no quality scores, the filtering differed. Sequenced by immunoSEQ multiplex PCR; TCRdb stores in-frame clones only, minus some. V, J and clone size are those of that table, while D and trimming were read from the DNA. The table has hundreds of thousands of clones, about 97% seen once. Trimming took 0 bases from V and 2 from J, leaving 5 bases between them. Per the germline V gene, CDR1 is SGHDN and CDR2 is FVKESK. CDR3 length equals 13 residues.

The chain uses TRBV14 and TRBJ2-7; no clear D. Sequences were obtained from naive CD8+ T cells sorted from blood. This sequence was found in a man aged 25-45 years in good health. The CDR3 region has the DNA TGTGCCAGCAGCCAAGACAGGCCCTACGAGCAGTACTTC. This sequence encodes CASSQDRPYEQYF.